This T cell receptor (beta chain) was obtained from a study of T cell changes during pregnancy in multiple sclerosis (dated 2019 in TCRdb). For the wider study: The study looked at changes in the T cell repertoire across pregnancy in women with multiple sclerosis.

The library relied on the immunoSEQ multiplex PCR assay. Held by TCRdb, this immuneACCESS table contains in-frame sequences only and omits some clones. Under half of the omission traces to an unresolved V gene where checked; the cause of the rest is unknown. The sample records tens of thousands of clones, about 94% of which are singletons. 0.75% of the sample comes from the top ten. A note on this clone: Its antigen is currently not known. No clone much larger than this one lies a single base away; base qualities are absent.

Trimmed from V: 9 bases; trimmed from J: 4 bases; junction bases lacking a gene match: 7. Including cysteine and phenylalanine, the CDR3 has 13 amino acids. The CDR3 DNA has 39 bases and is translated from base 1. The germline V gene yields SGHTA for CDR1 and FQGNSA for CDR2. The sequence was collected from a female donor in good health, enrolled as a control in a pregnancy study. The specimen comprised peripheral blood, sampled in the second trimester of pregnancy. The chain was built from TRBV7-2 and TRBJ2-7, with TRBD2 identical over 9 junction bases. The nucleotide sequence reads as follows: TGTGCCAGTACTCGACTAGCGGAATACGAGCAGTACTTC. This is translated as CASTRLAEYEQYF.